In its sample, the clone carrying this TCR beta chain was seen a few times. The data were obtained in a study of cytomegalovirus exposure and HLA in healthy donors. This PCR relied on a set of 60 Vbeta primers and 13 Jbeta primers. Measured with immunoSEQ multiplex PCR; TCRdb has only the in-frame clones, and not every one. The top ten clones hold 3.5% to 5% of a sample with roughly 110,000 clones, around 77% of them seen once. From germline, CDR1 is GTSNPN and CDR2 SVGIG (reference sequence). This CDR3 has 14 residues. Trimming took off 1 base at V and 0 bases at J, with 7 bases between the two ends. Regarding donors, all were healthy bone marrow donors.

The TCR originated in a male donor in good health and CMV-seronegative. The sequenced sample consisted of PBMCs. V usage is TRBV30 and J usage is TRBJ1-3; no definite D call. CDR3 coding DNA: TGTGCCTGGAGTGACAGTGTCTCTGGAAACACCATATATTTT. Translating it yields CAWSDSVSGNTIYF. The variable domain in full, with the rest retrieved from reference TRBV30 and TRBJ1-3, is SQTIHQWPATLVQPVGSPLSLECTVEGTSNPNLYWYRQAAGRGLQLLFYSVGIGQISSEVPQNLSASRPQDRQFILSSKKLLLSDSGFYLCAWSDSVSGNTIYFGEGSWLTVV.